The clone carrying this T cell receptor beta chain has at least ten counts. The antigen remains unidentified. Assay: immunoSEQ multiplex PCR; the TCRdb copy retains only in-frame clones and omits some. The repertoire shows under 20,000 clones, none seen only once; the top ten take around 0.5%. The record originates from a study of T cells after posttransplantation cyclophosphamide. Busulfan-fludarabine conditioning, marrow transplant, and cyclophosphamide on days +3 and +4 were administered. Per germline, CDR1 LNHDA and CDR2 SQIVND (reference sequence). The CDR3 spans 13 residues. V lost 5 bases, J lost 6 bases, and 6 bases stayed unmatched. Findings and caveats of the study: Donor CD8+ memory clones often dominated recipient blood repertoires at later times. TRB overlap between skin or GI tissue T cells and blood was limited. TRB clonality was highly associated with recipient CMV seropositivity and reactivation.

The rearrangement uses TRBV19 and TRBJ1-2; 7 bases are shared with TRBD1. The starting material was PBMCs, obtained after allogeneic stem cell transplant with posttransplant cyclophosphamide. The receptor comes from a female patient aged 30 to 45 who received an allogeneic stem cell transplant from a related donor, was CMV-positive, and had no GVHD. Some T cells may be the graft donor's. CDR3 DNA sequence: TGTGCCAGTAGTGTACAGGGGTCGGATGGCTACACCTTC. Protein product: CASSVQGSDGYTF.